The clone carrying this T cell receptor (beta chain) was picked up a small number of times. Antigen: not known. This CDR3 spans 14 amino acids. The V and J ends lost 6 bases and 3 bases respectively, with 15 bases between them. Germline values: CDR1 MNHEY, CDR2 SVGEGT. These data are taken from a study of response to subunit inactivated influenza vaccine. Regarding the study as a whole: Authors suggested each seasonal flu vaccination may recruit only limited numbers of new T cells.

TCRdb used MiXCR to reprocess the RT-PCR reads, holding one entry per CDR3 protein. The repertoire holds 750,000 to 850,000 distinct CDR3 sequences, with around 18% as singletons. The sequenced sample was PBMCs from blood, obtained more than 4 days after vaccination. This receptor was obtained from a man in his fifties who received an inactivated influenza vaccine. The chain uses TRBV6-2 or TRBV6-3 and TRBJ2-7; D is possibly TRBD1 or TRBD2 (5 bases each). CDR3 region: CASRGRFEVYEQYF. DNA of the CDR3: TGTGCCAGCAGGGGACGGTTTGAAGTCTACGAGCAGTACTTC.